This T cell receptor (beta chain) was retrieved from a study of cytotoxic CD8 clonotypes in ibrutinib-treated CLL. Whole-study context: Once treatment had gone on for a median of around 13 months, range 6 to 36, response samples were drawn.

V dropped 5 bases and J dropped 0 bases, with 8 bases sitting between them. The CDR3 is 15 amino acids. Germline lookup yields CDR1 MNHEY and CDR2 SVGAGI. Overall study findings and caveats: Public clonotypes, found uncommonly, either contracted or stayed stable on treatment. Increased clonality at ibrutinib response gave way to a return toward baseline at progression. Clonality measured at baseline exceeded age-matched healthy donors, tracking circulating CD8+ T-cell counts.

This clone was seen a few times. Its antigen is unidentified. Assay: immunoSEQ multiplex PCR; the TCRdb copy retains only in-frame clones and omits some. Of fewer than 400,000 clones listed, about 64% are singletons. The chain employs TRBV6-5 and TRBJ2-6; no clear D gene. The sample here was PBMCs, taken after 36 months of ibrutinib treatment. The receptor was isolated from a human donor with chronic lymphocytic leukemia. The CDR3: CASSRGDSGANVLTF. The CDR3 DNA reads TGTGCCAGCAGTCGTGGGGACTCTGGGGCCAACGTCCTGACTTTC.